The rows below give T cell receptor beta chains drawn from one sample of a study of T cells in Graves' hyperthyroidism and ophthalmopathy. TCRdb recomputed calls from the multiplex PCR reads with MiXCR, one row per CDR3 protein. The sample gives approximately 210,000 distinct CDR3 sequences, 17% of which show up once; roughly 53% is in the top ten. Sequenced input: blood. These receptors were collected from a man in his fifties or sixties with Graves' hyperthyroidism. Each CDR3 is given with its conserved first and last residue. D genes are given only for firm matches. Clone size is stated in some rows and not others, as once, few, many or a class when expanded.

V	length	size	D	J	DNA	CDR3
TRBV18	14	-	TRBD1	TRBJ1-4	TGTGCCAGCTCGCCCACCGGGACAGGAGAAAAACTGTTTTTT	CASSPTGTGEKLFF
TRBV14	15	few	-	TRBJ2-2	TGTGCCAGCAGCCAAGATTTAGCGAGGGCCGGGGAGCTGTTTTTT	CASSQDLARAGELFF
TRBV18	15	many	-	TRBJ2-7	TGTGCCAGCTCACCGGGCTCTGTAGTGCGGTACGAGCAGTACTTC	CASSPGSVVRYEQYF
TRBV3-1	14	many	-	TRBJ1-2	TGTGCCAGCAGCCAAGACGCTGGGTCCTATGGCTACACCTTC	CASSQDAGSYGYTF
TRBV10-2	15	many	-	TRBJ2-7	TGCGCCAGCAGTGACTTACAGGGCCCCACCTACGAGCAGTACTTC	CASSDLQGPTYEQYF
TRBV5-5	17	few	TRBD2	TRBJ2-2	TGTGCCAGCAGCCTCGAGACTAGCGGGAGATTAACCGGGGAGCTGTTTTTT	CASSLETSGRLTGELFF
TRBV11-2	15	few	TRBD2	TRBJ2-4	TGTGCCAGCAGTAACGGACTAGCGGGAGCTAACATTCAGTACTTC	CASSNGLAGANIQYF
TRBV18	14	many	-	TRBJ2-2	TGTGCCAGCTCACCACAGGGCGGATCCGGGGAGCTGTTTTTT	CASSPQGGSGELFF
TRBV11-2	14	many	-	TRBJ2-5	TGTGCCAGCAGCTTAGCGGGACCCCAAGAGACCCAGTACTTC	CASSLAGPQETQYF
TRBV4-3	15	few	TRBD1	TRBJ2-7	TGCGCCAGCAGCCTCTCCGGGACAGGGGTGTACGAGCAGTACTTC	CASSLSGTGVYEQYF
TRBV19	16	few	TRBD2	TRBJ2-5	TGTGCCAGTAGTACCTGGACTAGCGGGAGGTATGAGACCCAGTACTTC	CASSTWTSGRYETQYF
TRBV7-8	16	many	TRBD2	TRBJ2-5	TGTGCCAGCAGCTTAGGGGCTAGCGGCGGTCAAGAGACCCAGTACTTC	CASSLGASGGQETQYF
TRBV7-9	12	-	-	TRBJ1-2	TGTGCCAGCAGCTTTGACAGCAGGAGCTACACCTTC	CASSFDSRSYTF
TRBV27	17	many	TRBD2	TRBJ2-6	TGTGCCAGCAGTTTGCTAGCGGGAGGAGGAGGGGCCAACGTCCTGACTTTC	CASSLLAGGGGANVLTF
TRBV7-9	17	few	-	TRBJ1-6	TGTGCCAGCAGCCCCGGTGGGGCGCGAGGGGTATATTCACCCCTCCACTTT	CASSPGGARGVYSPLHF
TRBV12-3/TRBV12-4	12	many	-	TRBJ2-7	TGTGCCGTCCAAGCGAGCTCCTACGAGCAGTACTTC	CAVQASSYEQYF
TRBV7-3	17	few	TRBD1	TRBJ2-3	TGTGCCAGCAGCCCGGGACAGGGGCTCAGGGGCACAGATACGCAGTATTTT	CASSPGQGLRGTDTQYF
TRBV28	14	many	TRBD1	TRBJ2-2	TGTGCCAGCAGTCCAGACAGGGATACCGGGGAGCTGTTTTTT	CASSPDRDTGELFF
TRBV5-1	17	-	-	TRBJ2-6	TGCGCCAGCAGCCCTACAGGGTTTGGGTCTGGGGCCAACGTCCTGACTTTC	CASSPTGFGSGANVLTF
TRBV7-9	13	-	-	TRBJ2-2	TGTGCCAGCAGCTTAGGATCGTACGGGGAGCTGTTTTTT	CASSLGSYGELFF
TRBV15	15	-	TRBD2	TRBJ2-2	TGTGCCACCAAGGTAGCGGGAGGGCCGAGCGGGGAGCTGTTTTTT	CATKVAGGPSGELFF
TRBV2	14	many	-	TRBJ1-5	TGTGCCAGCAGTCGGGCCCTAGGGAATCAGCCCCAGCATTTT	CASSRALGNQPQHF
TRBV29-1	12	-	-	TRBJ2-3	TGCAGCGTTGAAGAATCCCCAGATACGCAGTATTTT	CSVEESPDTQYF
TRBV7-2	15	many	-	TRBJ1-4	TGTGCCAGCAGCCTGACAGTTGGAGTGTATGAAAAACTGTTTTTT	CASSLTVGVYEKLFF
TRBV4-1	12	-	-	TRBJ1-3	TGCGCCAGCAGCCGGGTCGGAAACACCATATATTTT	CASSRVGNTIYF
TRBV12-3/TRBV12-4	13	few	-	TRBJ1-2	TGTGCCAGCAGTTTCGGCCTAATCAATGGCTACACCTTC	CASSFGLINGYTF
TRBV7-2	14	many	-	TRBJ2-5	TGTGCCAGCAGCTCGTATGGGGTCGGGGAGACCCAGTACTTC	CASSSYGVGETQYF
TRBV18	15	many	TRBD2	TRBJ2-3	TGTGCCAGCTCACATACTAGCGTCGGCACAGATACGCAGTATTTT	CASSHTSVGTDTQYF
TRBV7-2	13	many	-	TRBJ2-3	TGTGCCAGCAGCTTACCCGACGCAGATACGCAGTATTTT	CASSLPDADTQYF
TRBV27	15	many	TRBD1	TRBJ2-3	TGTGCCAGCAGTCATGACAGGGCGGGCACAGATACGCAGTATTTT	CASSHDRAGTDTQYF
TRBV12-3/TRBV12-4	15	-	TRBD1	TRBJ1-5	TGTGCCAGCAGTTTAGAGACAGGGTTTAATCAGCCCCAGCATTTT	CASSLETGFNQPQHF
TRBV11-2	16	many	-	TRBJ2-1	TGTGCCAGCAGCTTTAACTCGGGGCCTTCGTACAATGAGCAGTTCTTC	CASSFNSGPSYNEQFF
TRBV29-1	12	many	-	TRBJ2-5	TGCAGCGTTCTGGCTAGCGATGAGACCCAGTACTTC	CSVLASDETQYF
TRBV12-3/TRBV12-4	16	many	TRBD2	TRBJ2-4	TGTGCCAGCCGTTACGGGAGGGCTGGAACCAAAAACATTCAGTACTTC	CASRYGRAGTKNIQYF
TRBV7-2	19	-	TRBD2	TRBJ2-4	TGTGCCAGCAGCCCAAAAGGGCTAGCGGAGGGGCTAGCCAAAAACATTCAGTACTTC	CASSPKGLAEGLAKNIQYF
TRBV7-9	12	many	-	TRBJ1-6	TGTGCCAGCAGTCGAGATAATTCACCCCTCCACTTT	CASSRDNSPLHF
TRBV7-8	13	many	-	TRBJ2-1	TGTGCCAGCAGCTACCGAGTCGGCAATGAGCAGTTCTTC	CASSYRVGNEQFF
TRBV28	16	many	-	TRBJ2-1	TGTGCCAGCAGTTTATCGATAGCGAGCTCCTACAATGAGCAGTTCTTC	CASSLSIASSYNEQFF
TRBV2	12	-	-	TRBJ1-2	TGTGCCAGCCAGGGGAAGCTCTATGGCTACACCTTC	CASQGKLYGYTF
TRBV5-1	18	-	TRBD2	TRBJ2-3	TGCGCCAGCAGCCTACCGGGACTAGCGGGAGCCTTCACAGATACGCAGTATTTT	CASSLPGLAGAFTDTQYF
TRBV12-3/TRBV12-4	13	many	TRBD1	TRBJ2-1	TGTGCCAGCAGTTCCGGGACAGGGAATGAGCAGTTCTTC	CASSSGTGNEQFF
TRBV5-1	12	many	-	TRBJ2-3	TGCGCCAGCAGCCCGGAAACAGATACGCAGTATTTT	CASSPETDTQYF
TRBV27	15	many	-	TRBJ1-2	TGTGCCAGCAGTTCGAACCTGGGGGCTGGAGTTGGCTACACCTTC	CASSSNLGAGVGYTF
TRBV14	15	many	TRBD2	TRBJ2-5	TGTGCCAGCAGCCAAGATTGGGCGGGAGCAGAGACCCAGTACTTC	CASSQDWAGAETQYF
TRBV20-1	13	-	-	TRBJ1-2	TGCAGTGCCGTATCGGGACGAACCTATGGCTACACCTTC	CSAVSGRTYGYTF
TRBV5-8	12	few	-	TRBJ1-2	TGTGCCAGCAGCTTCTCTAACTATGGCTACACCTTC	CASSFSNYGYTF
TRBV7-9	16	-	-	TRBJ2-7	TGTGCCACCGAGCGGGAAGCCGGGACAAACTCCTACGAGCAGTACTTC	CATEREAGTNSYEQYF